These T cell receptor beta chains were read from a single sample in a study of blood T cells in healthy people across ages. Using its own MiXCR run on the 5' RACE reads, TCRdb lists one record per CDR3 protein. Of about 730,000 distinct CDR3 sequences listed, approximately 39% are singletons. The sequenced sample was blood. These receptors were obtained from a woman aged 60-70 years in good health. Each CDR3 is given with its conserved first and last residue. Each record gives: CDR3 length, V gene, clone size, J gene, D gene, CDR3 protein, CDR3 DNA. D genes are given only for firm matches. The size of a clone is reported for some rows only, either as once, few or many, or as a class for expanded clones.

>16|TRBV7-3|NA|TRBJ2-3|TRBD2
CASSVTGGGVTDTQYF
TGTGCCAGCAGCGTTACTGGCGGGGGGGTCACAGATACGCAGTATTTT
>14|TRBV20-1|NA|TRBJ2-1|NA
CSAPEGSSYNEQFF
TGCAGTGCCCCGGAGGGAAGCTCCTACAATGAGCAGTTCTTC
>14|TRBV6-6|NA|TRBJ2-7|TRBD2
CASSERGPPYEQYF
TGTGCCAGCAGTGAGCGGGGGCCCCCCTACGAGCAGTACTTC
>16|TRBV20-1|NA|TRBJ2-1|NA
CGARVLGGAFSDEQFF
TGCGGTGCTAGAGTTTTGGGGGGGGCATTTTCGGATGAGCAGTTCTTC
>14|TRBV27|many|TRBJ1-2|TRBD1
CASRKTGRGSGYTF
TGTGCCAGCAGGAAGACAGGGAGGGGCTCGGGCTACACCTTC
>15|TRBV6-5|many|TRBJ2-1|TRBD2
CASSYSGGSYNEQFF
TGCGCCAGCAGCTATAGCGGGGGTTCCTACAATGAGCAGTTCTTC
>13|TRBV7-2|few|TRBJ2-1|TRBD2
CASTGLAGVEQFF
TGTGCCAGCACCGGACTAGCGGGGGTTGAGCAGTTCTTC
>15|TRBV4-2|NA|TRBJ1-4|NA
CASSQGGGVGEKLFF
TGTGCCAGCAGCCAAGGAGGGGGAGTTGGGGAAAAACTGTTTTTT
>15|TRBV6-5|NA|TRBJ1-5|TRBD1
CASSQQGIGNQPQHF
TGTGCCAGCAGTCAACAGGGGATCGGCAATCAGCCCCAGCATTTT
>15|TRBV6-5|NA|TRBJ1-1|NA
CANALAAGSVTEAFF
TGTGCCAACGCCCTGGCGGCAGGATCAGTCACTGAAGCTTTCTTT
>14|TRBV7-2|NA|TRBJ2-1|NA
CASSLVAGMNEQFF
TGTGCCAGCAGCTTAGTGGCGGGAATGAATGAGCAGTTCTTC
>13|TRBV2|NA|TRBJ1-1|TRBD1
CASRWEGDREAFF
TGTGCCAGCAGGTGGGAGGGGGACAGGGAGGCTTTCTTT
>14|TRBV7-2|NA|TRBJ2-1|NA
CASSLEMAYNEQFF
TGTGCCAGCAGCTTAGAAATGGCGTACAATGAGCAGTTCTTC
>17|TRBV29-1|NA|TRBJ2-5|TRBD2
CRAGGLATSSSYNEQYF
TGCAGGGCCGGGGGACTAGCTACTTCAAGCTCCTACAATGAGCAGTATTTC
>14|TRBV6-5|few|TRBJ2-5|TRBD1
CASSHDRVLETQYF
TGTGCCAGCAGCCACGACAGGGTTTTGGAGACCCAGTACTTC
>16|TRBV7-2|NA|TRBJ2-1|NA
CTSSLVAGSSYNEQFF
TGTACCAGCAGCTTAGTGGCGGGGAGCTCCTACAATGAGCAGTTCTTC
>16|TRBV7-2|NA|TRBJ1-6|NA
CASSLADGGLRSPLHF
TGTGCCAGCAGCTTAGCGGACGGGGGGTTGCGATCACCCCTCCACTTT
>14|TRBV20-1|once|TRBJ2-1|NA
CGANRDRSYNEQFF
TGCGGTGCTAACCGGGACCGGTCCTACAATGAGCAGTTCTTC
>13|TRBV29-1|once|TRBJ2-4|TRBD2
CSVGGLAGREQYF
TGCAGCGTTGGTGGGCTAGCGGGGCGTGAGCAGTACTTC
>16|TRBV9|NA|TRBJ2-7|TRBD1
CASSVGSAGGSYEQYF
TGTGCCAGCAGCGTAGGTTCGGCAGGGGGCTCCTACGAGCAGTACTTC
>16|TRBV7-8|NA|TRBJ2-5|TRBD2
CASSLSWVAGGGMKYF
TGTGCCAGCAGCCTCAGCTGGGTAGCGGGGGGAGGGATGAAGTACTTC
>15|TRBV4-2|NA|TRBJ1-5|NA
CASSRGEGNNQPQHF
TGTGCCAGCAGCCGAGGTGAAGGGAATAATCAGCCCCAGCATTTT
>16|TRBV7-8|NA|TRBJ2-7|TRBD2
CASSSALAGPAYEQYF
TGTGCCAGCAGCTCCGCGCTAGCGGGCCCAGCCTACGAGCAGTACTTC
>11|TRBV30|NA|TRBJ1-2|NA
CAWSPQGDYTF
TGTGCCTGGAGTCCACAGGGTGACTACACCTTC
>13|TRBV12-3/TRBV12-4|NA|TRBJ1-5|NA
CASSAETAQPQHF
TGTGCCAGCAGTGCAGAGACGGCTCAGCCCCAGCATTTT
>16|TRBV4-1|NA|TRBJ2-7|TRBD2
CASSQDLAGGYNEQYF
TGCGCCAGCAGCCAAGATCTAGCGGGGGGTTACAATGAGCAGTACTTC
>13|TRBV2|few|TRBJ2-1|TRBD1
CASSFDRDNEQFF
TGTGCCAGCAGCTTCGACAGGGACAATGAGCAGTTCTTC
>17|TRBV20-1|NA|TRBJ2-7|NA
CSARGRDRLLNSYEQYF
TGCAGTGCTAGAGGGCGGGATCGCTTATTAAACTCCTACGAGCAGTACTTC
>15|TRBV7-3|NA|TRBJ2-1|TRBD1
CASRGGQRIYNEQFF
TGTGCCAGCAGAGGGGGACAGAGAATCTACAATGAGCAGTTCTTC
>14|TRBV12-3/TRBV12-4|NA|TRBJ2-3|NA
CASSLTPSTDTQYF
TGTGCCAGCAGTTTGACTCCTAGCACAGATACGCAGTATTTT
>14|TRBV25-1|few|TRBJ2-7|NA
CASGSGRGAYEQYF
TGTGCCAGCGGGTCGGGACGGGGAGCCTACGAGCAGTACTTC
>13|TRBV12-3/TRBV12-4|many|TRBJ2-3|NA
CASSSRAVDTQYF
TGTGCCAGCAGTTCCAGGGCCGTAGATACGCAGTATTTT
>14|TRBV6-1|NA|TRBJ2-2|NA
CASRGEGRVGELFF
TGTGCCAGCAGGGGAGAGGGAAGGGTCGGGGAGCTGTTTTTT
>14|TRBV19|NA|TRBJ2-1|NA
CASRQAQVYNEQFF
TGTGCCAGTAGGCAGGCTCAGGTTTACAATGAGCAGTTCTTC
>15|TRBV6-2/TRBV6-3|many|TRBJ2-5|TRBD2
CASRWSSGAQETQYF
TGTGCCAGCAGATGGTCCAGCGGGGCACAAGAGACCCAGTACTTC
>12|TRBV19|NA|TRBJ2-2|NA
CASTSLAGELFF
TGTGCCAGTACCTCGCTTGCCGGGGAGCTGTTTTTT
>15|TRBV6-2/TRBV6-3|NA|TRBJ1-4|NA
CASDPGGATNEKLFF
TGTGCCAGCGATCCGGGCGGGGCAACTAATGAAAAACTGTTTTTT
>14|TRBV20-1|NA|TRBJ1-2|NA
CSARELSMTRGYTF
TGCAGTGCTAGAGAGCTGTCAATGACGCGGGGCTACACCTTC
>15|TRBV12-3/TRBV12-4|few|TRBJ2-7|NA
CASSLGGGGSNEQYF
TGTGCCAGCAGTTTAGGAGGCGGGGGCTCCAATGAGCAGTACTTC
>13|TRBV7-9|NA|TRBJ1-4|NA
CASSFRTQEKLFF
TGTGCCAGCAGCTTCCGGACCCAAGAAAAACTGTTTTTT
>16|TRBV12-3/TRBV12-4|NA|TRBJ2-3|TRBD1
CASSTPGQGRTDTQYF
TGTGCCAGCAGTACCCCGGGACAGGGACGCACAGATACGCAGTATTTT
>14|TRBV6-1|NA|TRBJ2-2|NA
CASSSGTYTGELFF
TGTGCCAGCAGCTCGGGGACCTACACCGGGGAGCTGTTTTTT
>15|TRBV7-3|few|TRBJ2-1|TRBD2
CATGASGRARNEQFF
TGTGCCACCGGGGCTAGCGGGAGGGCTAGGAATGAGCAGTTCTTC
>11|TRBV20-1|NA|TRBJ2-1|NA
CSASRVNEQFF
TGCAGTGCCTCGAGGGTCAATGAGCAGTTCTTC
>14|TRBV25-1|NA|TRBJ2-1|TRBD2
CASTDPGGQETQFF
TGTGCCAGCACCGACCCGGGAGGGCAAGAGACCCAGTTCTTC
>15|TRBV4-3|NA|TRBJ2-7|NA
CASSQSRQTVYEQYF
TGCGCCAGCAGCCAATCCCGGCAGACCGTATACGAGCAGTACTTC
>13|TRBV5-1|NA|TRBJ2-5|NA
CASSWGTKETQYF
TGCGCCAGCAGCTGGGGGACAAAAGAGACCCAGTACTTC
>11|TRBV20-1|NA|TRBJ1-4|NA
CSSRVNEKLFF
TGCAGCTCCAGGGTTAATGAAAAACTGTTTTTT
>13|TRBV7-8|few|TRBJ1-5|NA
CASGGASNQPQHF
TGTGCCTCTGGAGGGGCTAGCAATCAGCCCCAGCATTTT
>16|TRBV4-2|NA|TRBJ2-2|TRBD2
CASSQGLAGESGELFF
TGTGCCAGCAGCCAAGGACTAGCGGGAGAATCCGGGGAGCTGTTTTTT